The 19 T cell receptor beta chains given below trace back to one sample, sequenced in a study of T cell repertoires in cytomegalovirus infection. Antigen specificity for these receptors is unknown. TCRdb fed the reads into MiXCR, producing one record per CDR3 protein. Here the sample spans 650,000 to 900,000 distinct CDR3 sequences, approximately 30% being singletons. This sample comprised cultured CD8+ T cells from PBMCs, obtained from culture after CMV antigen stimulation. The receptors shown here come from a human donor in good health (CMV status not recorded). Some clones in this sample may be carry-over from other donors' samples.

As for this clonotype: Because the CDR3 is missing its conserved closing phenylalanine or tryptophan, this is likely a read error. The V and J genes are TRBV6-6 and TRBJ2-2; D is possibly TRBD2 (6 bases). Trimming left V 2 bases short and J 4 bases short, with 8 bases between. Germline CDR1 and CDR2: MNHNY and SVGAGI (reference sequence). The CDR3 sequence is 14 residues long. The CDR3 DNA sequence: TGTGCCAGCAGTTACCTGGGGGGCACCGGGGAGCTGTTTGTT. Translated: CASSYLGGTGELFV.

The V and J genes are TRBV6-5 and TRBJ1-6; D is possibly TRBD1 (5 bases). V lost 2 bases, J lost 10 bases, and 12 bases lay in between. Per the germline V gene, CDR1 is MNHEY and CDR2 is SVGAGI. This CDR3 is 14 amino acids long. CDR3 sequence: CASSYGGLDSPLHF. As DNA, the CDR3 is TGTGCCAGCAGTTACGGGGGGTTAGACTCACCCCTCCACTTT.

This clonotype has just a few counts. The chain recombines TRBV7-2 with TRBJ1-1, with no clear D. There are 12 residues in the CDR3. Trimming took off 4 bases at V and 4 bases at J, with 7 bases between the two ends. CDR1 and CDR2 (germline): SGHTA, FQGNSA. The CDR3 protein is CASSSQVTEAFF. CDR3 DNA sequence: TGTGCCAGCAGCTCCCAAGTCACTGAAGCTTTCTTT.

This clonotype occurred many times. The chain joins TRBV6-6 to TRBJ2-7; the match to TRBD2 covers 8 bases. The germline V gene encodes CDR1 MNHNY and CDR2 SVGAGI (reference sequence). The CDR3 is made up of 15 amino acids. Trimming at V came to 4 bases and at J to 0 bases, leaving 5 bases not matched to a gene. CDR3 sequence reads: CASSWSGGSSYEQYF. CDR3 DNA: TGTGCCAGCAGTTGGAGCGGGGGAAGCTCCTACGAGCAGTACTTC.

The chain links TRBV7-6 to TRBJ1-5; D may be TRBD1 (6 bases). V was pared by 2 bases and J by 6 bases, with 23 bases between. The germline gives CDR1 SGHVS, CDR2 FNYEAQ. The CDR3 is made up of 18 amino acids. CDR3 protein: CASSLIGGQGVHTQPQHF. CDR3 in DNA: TGTGCCAGCAGCTTAATAGGGGGGCAGGGCGTTCATACTCAGCCCCAGCATTTT.

This clonotype came up many times. The gene calls are TRBV7-8 and TRBJ2-7; no definite D call. This CDR3 spans 13 amino acids. The V end lost 2 bases, the J end lost 0 bases, and 5 bases lay between the germline ends. CDR1 SGHVS and CDR2 FQNEAQ come from the germline V gene. In nucleotides, the CDR3 is TGTGCCAGCAGCTTATATGACTCCTACGAGCAGTACGTC. This translates into CASSLYDSYEQYV.

The V call is TRBV5-5, the J call TRBJ1-1, with 8 positions matching TRBD1. The CDR3 consists of 15 residues. V gave up 4 bases and J gave up 2 bases; unmatched junction bases: 7. Germline values: CDR1 SGHKS, CDR2 YYEKEE (reference sequence). The CDR3: CASSPDRGANTEAFF. CDR3 coding DNA: TGTGCCAGCAGCCCTGACAGGGGTGCTAACACTGAAGCTTTCTTT.

The CDR3 region has the DNA TGTGCCAGCAGTTACTCGATGGCTGGGGGGGAGTCAGATGAGCAGTTCTTC. Translating it yields CASSYSMAGGESDEQFF. The chain employs TRBV6-5 and TRBJ2-1; TRBD2 matches 7 bases. The CDR3 sequence is 17 residues long. V dropped 0 bases and J dropped 8; count of bases not matched to a gene: 13. Germline assignment: CDR1 MNHEY and CDR2 SVGAGI.

This rearrangement joins TRBV7-3 to TRBJ1-1; possibly TRBD1 for D (6 bases). Germline CDR1 and CDR2: SGHTA and FQGTGA. V lost 4 bases to trimming and J lost 0 bases, with 27 bases between them. CDR3 length: 20 residues. The CDR3 DNA sequence: TGTGCCAGCAGCTCGACGACTTGGGGGGGCGAGGGACTTATGAACACTGAAGCTTTCTTT. This translates into CASSSTTWGGEGLMNTEAFF.

The V gene is TRBV27, the J gene TRBJ2-3; D is possibly TRBD2 (5 bases). CDR1 is MNHEY, CDR2 SMNVEV, per germline (reference sequence). V shed 0 bases and J shed 2 bases, with 15 bases lying between them. CDR3 size: 17 residues. CDR3 DNA sequence: TGTGCCAGCAGTTTATCCCCTCTAGCACAGATCACAGATACGCAGTATTTT. Its translation: CASSLSPLAQITDTQYF.

CDR3 protein: CASSPRGLAGFYEQYF. CDR3 DNA: TGTGCCAGCAGTCCCCGCGGGCTAGCGGGGTTTTACGAGCAGTACTTC. The rearrangement uses TRBV27 and TRBJ2-7; 9 bases match TRBD2. Germline V gene lookup returns CDR1 MNHEY and CDR2 SMNVEV (reference sequence). The trim removed 5 bases at V and 4 bases at J, leaving 12 bases unmatched. CDR3 size: 16 residues.

The V and J genes are TRBV2 and TRBJ2-7, with TRBD1 as a possible D gene (5 bases). Trimming shortened V by 5 bases and J by 7 bases, and 12 bases separated the two germline ends. The germline CDR1 and CDR2 sequences are SNHLY and FYNNEI. CDR3 size: 12 residues. CDR3 region: CASSYRSQEQYV. CDR3 nucleotide sequence: TGTGCCAGCAGTTACAGGTCTCAAGAGCAGTACGTC.

V and J are TRBV12-3 or TRBV12-4 and TRBJ2-3; 10 bases are a match to TRBD2. CDR3 length: 16 residues. V gave up 3 bases and J gave up 2 bases; unmatched junction bases: 5. The chain's CDR3 is CASSFTTSGDTDTQYF. CDR3 nucleotides: TGTGCCAGCAGTTTTACAACTAGCGGGGACACAGATACGCAGTATTTT.

This clonotype was counted at least ten times. J is TRBJ2-5 and V is TRBV7-2, with 8 nucleotides matching TRBD2. The CDR3 extends over 15 amino acids. Per germline, CDR1 SGHTA and CDR2 FQGNSA. Trimming took 5 bases from V and 4 from J; bases not matched to a gene: 9. As DNA, the CDR3 is TGTGCCAGCAGCGATGGGACTAGGCCACTAGAGACCCAGTACTTC. Translated: CASSDGTRPLETQYF.

The chain links TRBV6-6 to TRBJ1-1, with D unresolved. V was clipped by 8 bases and J by 2 bases, with 9 bases between them. Germline-derived CDR1 and CDR2 are MNHNY and SVGAGI (reference sequence). There are 12 residues in the CDR3. CDR3 in amino acids: CASVESNTEAFF. For the CDR3, the DNA is TGTGCCAGCGTAGAGAGTAACACTGAAGCTTTCTTT.

The chain has TRBV6-2 or TRBV6-3 and TRBJ2-2; D is ambiguous. This CDR3 region has 9 residues. CDR1 MNHEY and CDR2 SVGEGT come from the germline V gene. Trimming took off 10 bases at V and 9 bases at J, with 6 bases between the two ends. The CDR3 DNA is TGTGCCACCGATCGGGAGCTGTTTTTT. Protein sequence: CATDRELFF.

The chain recombines TRBV19 with TRBJ1-5; TRBD1 matches 9 bases. The CDR3 runs 19 residues. The germline V gene has CDR1 LNHDA and CDR2 SQIVND (reference sequence). With 0 bases clipped from V and 0 bases from J, the junction kept 9 bases outside the gene matches. DNA for the CDR3: TGTGCCAGTAGTATAGACCCGGACAGGGGACTATATAGCAATCAGCCCCAGCATTTT. Translating it yields CASSIDPDRGLYSNQPQHF.

This rearrangement joins TRBV24-1 to TRBJ1-5, with 8 bases matching TRBD1. The CDR3 runs 14 residues. The germline V gene encodes CDR1 KGHDR and CDR2 SFDVKD. V was clipped by 9 bases and J by 7 bases; unmatched bases: 10. CDR3 amino acids: CATGKAGGDQPQHF. The CDR3 bases are TGTGCCACCGGGAAAGCAGGGGGCGACCAGCCCCAGCATTTT.

This clonotype was observed a handful of times. The chain carries TRBV6-5 and TRBJ2-3; 8 positions match TRBD2. CDR1 and CDR2 (germline): MNHEY, SVGAGI. Trimming at V came to 5 bases and at J to 3 bases, leaving 4 bases not matched to a gene. The CDR3 spans 14 residues. The CDR3 protein is CASSRTGGTDTQYF. CDR3 DNA: TGTGCCAGCAGTCGAACGGGGGGGACAGATACGCAGTATTTT.